This T cell receptor beta chain is from a study of T cells in Graves' hyperthyroidism and ophthalmopathy. Study findings and constraints: In the blood, most expanded thyroid clonotypes above 0.001 appeared as well. By a 13 V-J model, ophthalmopathy was set apart from stable hyperthyroidism.

Only a few counts were recorded for this clonotype. The target antigen is unknown. Amplification of TCR beta CDR3 regions was performed using RNA transcripts as template. The TCR CDR3 first-round RT-PCR relied on the HTBI primer set. TCRdb reanalysed the multiplex PCR reads using MiXCR and keeps one entry per CDR3 protein. The data hold a few hundred thousand distinct CDR3 sequences, with about a sixth observed a single time. A sample of blood taken at first hyperthyroidism diagnosis preceded any ophthalmopathy symptoms. CDR1 and CDR2 from the germline V gene are MNHEY and SVGAGI. V gave up 0 bases and J gave up 7 bases, with 13 bases separating them. The CDR3 runs to 15 residues.

Sequenced input: blood. The origin of this receptor is a young woman with Graves' hyperthyroidism that later progressed to Graves' ophthalmopathy. This rearrangement joins TRBV6-5 to TRBJ2-1; D tentatively reads TRBD1 or TRBD2 (7 bases each). CDR3 sequence (DNA): TGTGCCAGCAGTTACTCGAGACAGGGAGGGAATGAGCAGTTCTTC. It encodes CASSYSRQGGNEQFF.